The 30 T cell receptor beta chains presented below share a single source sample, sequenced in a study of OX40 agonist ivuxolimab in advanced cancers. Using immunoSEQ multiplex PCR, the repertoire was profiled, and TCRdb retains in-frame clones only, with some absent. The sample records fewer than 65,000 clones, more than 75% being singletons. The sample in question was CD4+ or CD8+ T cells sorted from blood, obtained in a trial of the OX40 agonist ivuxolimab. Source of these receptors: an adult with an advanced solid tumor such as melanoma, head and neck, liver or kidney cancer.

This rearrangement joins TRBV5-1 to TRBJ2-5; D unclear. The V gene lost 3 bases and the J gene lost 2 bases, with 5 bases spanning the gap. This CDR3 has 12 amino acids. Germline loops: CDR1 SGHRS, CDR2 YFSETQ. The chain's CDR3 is CASSSSQETQYF. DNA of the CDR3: TGCGCCAGCAGCTCATCACAAGAGACCCAGTACTTC.

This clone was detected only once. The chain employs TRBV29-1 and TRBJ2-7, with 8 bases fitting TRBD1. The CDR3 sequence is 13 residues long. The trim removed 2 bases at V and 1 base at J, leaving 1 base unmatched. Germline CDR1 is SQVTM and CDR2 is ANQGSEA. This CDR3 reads CSVERDRSYEQYF. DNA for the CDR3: TGCAGCGTTGAACGGGACAGGTCCTACGAGCAGTACTTC.

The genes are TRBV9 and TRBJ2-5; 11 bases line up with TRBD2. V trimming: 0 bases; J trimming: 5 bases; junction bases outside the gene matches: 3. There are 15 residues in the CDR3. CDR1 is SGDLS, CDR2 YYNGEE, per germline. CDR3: CASSVGTSGGETQYF. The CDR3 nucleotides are TGTGCCAGCAGCGTAGGCACTAGCGGGGGTGAGACCCAGTACTTC.

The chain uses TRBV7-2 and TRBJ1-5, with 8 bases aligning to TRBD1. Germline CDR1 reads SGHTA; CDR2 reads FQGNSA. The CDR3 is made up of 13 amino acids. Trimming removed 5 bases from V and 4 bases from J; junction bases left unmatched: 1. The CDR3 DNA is TGTGCCAGCAGCAACAGGGGGAATCAGCCCCAGCATTTT. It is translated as CASSNRGNQPQHF.

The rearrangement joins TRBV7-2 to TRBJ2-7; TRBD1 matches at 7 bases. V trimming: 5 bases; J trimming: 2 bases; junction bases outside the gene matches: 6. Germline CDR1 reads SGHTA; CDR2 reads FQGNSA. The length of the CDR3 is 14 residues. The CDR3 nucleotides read TGTGCCAGCAGCCAGGGACAGCGTACCTACGAGCAGTACTTC. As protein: CASSQGQRTYEQYF.

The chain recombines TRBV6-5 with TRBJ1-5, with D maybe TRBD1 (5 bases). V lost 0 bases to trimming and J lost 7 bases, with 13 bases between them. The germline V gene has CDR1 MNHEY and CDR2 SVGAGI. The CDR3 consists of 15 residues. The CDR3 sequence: CASSYSMGDYQPQHF. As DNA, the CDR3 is TGTGCCAGCAGTTACTCGATGGGGGATTACCAGCCCCAGCATTTT.

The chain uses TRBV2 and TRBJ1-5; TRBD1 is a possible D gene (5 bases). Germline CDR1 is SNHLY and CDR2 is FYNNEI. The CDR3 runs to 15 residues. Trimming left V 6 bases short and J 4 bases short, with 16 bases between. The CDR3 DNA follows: TGTGCCAGCAGCTCGAGCCCCGGGACTAATCAGCCCCAGCATTTT. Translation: CASSSSPGTNQPQHF. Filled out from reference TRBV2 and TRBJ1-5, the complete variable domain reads EPEVTQTPSHQVTQMGQEVILRCVPISNHLYFYWYRQILGQKVEFLVSFYNNEISEKSEIFDDQFSVERPDGSNFTLKIRSTKLEDSAMYFCASSSSPGTNQPQHFGDGTRLSIL.

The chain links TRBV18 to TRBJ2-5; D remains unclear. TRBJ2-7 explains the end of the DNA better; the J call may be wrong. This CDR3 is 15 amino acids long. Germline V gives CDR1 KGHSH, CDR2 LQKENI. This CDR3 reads CASSEKGFSSYEQYF. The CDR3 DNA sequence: TGTGCCAGCTCTGAAAAGGGCTTCAGCTCCTACGAGCAGTACTTC.

CDR3 sequence (DNA): TGTGCCAGCAGCTTAGGCCAGGGACCCTACGAGCAGTACTTC. As protein: CASSLGQGPYEQYF. The rearrangement uses TRBV13 and TRBJ2-7, with D perhaps TRBD1 or TRBD2 (5 bases each). Looked up from germline, CDR1 is PRHDT and CDR2 is FYEKMQ (reference sequence). Trimming removed 0 bases at V and 2 bases at J, with 8 bases between. CDR3 length: 14 amino acids.

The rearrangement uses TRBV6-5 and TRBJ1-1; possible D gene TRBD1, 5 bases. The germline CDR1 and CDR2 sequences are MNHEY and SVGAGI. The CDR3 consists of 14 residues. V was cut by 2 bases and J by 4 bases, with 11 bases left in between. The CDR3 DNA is TGTGCCAGCAGTTACCTCGCGGGGGGCACTGAAGCTTTCTTT. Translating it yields CASSYLAGGTEAFF.

This CDR3 is CSVEKRYSNTEAFF. CDR3 bases: TGCAGCGTTGAGAAAAGGTATTCGAACACTGAAGCTTTCTTT. J is TRBJ1-1 and V is TRBV29-1; D is undetermined. CDR3 length: 14 residues. Germline CDR1 and CDR2: SQVTM and ANQGSEA. Trimming removed 3 bases from V and 1 base from J, with 12 bases in between. Drawing the rest from reference TRBV29-1 and TRBJ1-1, the complete variable domain is SAVISQKPSRDICQRGTSLTIQCQVDSQVTMMFWYRQQPGQSLTLIATANQGSEATYESGFVIDKFPISRPNLTFSTLTVSNMSPEDSSIYLCSVEKRYSNTEAFFGQGTRLTVV.

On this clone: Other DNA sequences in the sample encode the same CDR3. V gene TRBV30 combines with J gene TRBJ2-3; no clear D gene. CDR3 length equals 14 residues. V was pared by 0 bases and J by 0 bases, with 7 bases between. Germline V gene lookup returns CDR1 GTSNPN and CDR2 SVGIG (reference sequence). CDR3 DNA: TGTGCCTGGAGTGTGGGCGGTAGCACAGATACGCAGTATTTT. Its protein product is CAWSVGGSTDTQYF.

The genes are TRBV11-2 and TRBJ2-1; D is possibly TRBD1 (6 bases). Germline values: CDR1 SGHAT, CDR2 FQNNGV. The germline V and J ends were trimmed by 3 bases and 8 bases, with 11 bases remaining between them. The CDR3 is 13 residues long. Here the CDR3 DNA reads TGTGCCAGCAGCTTTGAACAGGGAGATGAGCAGTTCTTC. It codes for CASSFEQGDEQFF.

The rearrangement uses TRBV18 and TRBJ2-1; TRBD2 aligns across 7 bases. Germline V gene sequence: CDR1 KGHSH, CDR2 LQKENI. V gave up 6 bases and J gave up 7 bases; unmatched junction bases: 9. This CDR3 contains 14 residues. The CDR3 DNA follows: TGTGCCAGCTCCCTCGGACTAGGAGTGAATGAGCAGTTCTTC. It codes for CASSLGLGVNEQFF.

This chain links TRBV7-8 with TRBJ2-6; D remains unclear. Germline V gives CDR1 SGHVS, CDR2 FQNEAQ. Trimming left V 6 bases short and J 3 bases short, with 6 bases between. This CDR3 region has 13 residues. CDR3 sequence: CASRPGGANVLTF. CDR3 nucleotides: TGTGCCAGCAGACCCGGTGGGGCCAACGTCCTGACTTTC.

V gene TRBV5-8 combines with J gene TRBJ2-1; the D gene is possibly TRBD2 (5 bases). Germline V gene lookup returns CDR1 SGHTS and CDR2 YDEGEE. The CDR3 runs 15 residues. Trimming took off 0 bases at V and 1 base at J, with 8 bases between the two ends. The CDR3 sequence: CASSLDRGSYNEQFF. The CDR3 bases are TGTGCCAGCAGCTTGGATCGGGGATCCTACAATGAGCAGTTCTTC.

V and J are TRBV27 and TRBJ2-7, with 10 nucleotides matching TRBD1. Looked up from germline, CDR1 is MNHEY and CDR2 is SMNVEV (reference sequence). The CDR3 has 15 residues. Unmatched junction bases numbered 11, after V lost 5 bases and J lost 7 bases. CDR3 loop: CASSGTGTGVREQYF. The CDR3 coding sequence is TGTGCCAGCAGTGGAACCGGGACAGGGGTCCGGGAGCAGTACTTC.

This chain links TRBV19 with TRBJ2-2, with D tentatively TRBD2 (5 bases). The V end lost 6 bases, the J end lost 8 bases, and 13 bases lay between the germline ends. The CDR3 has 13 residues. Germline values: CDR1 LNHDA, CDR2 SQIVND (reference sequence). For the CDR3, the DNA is TGTGCCAGTAGCGTGACTACCTCTGGGGAGCTGTTTTTT. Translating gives CASSVTTSGELFF.

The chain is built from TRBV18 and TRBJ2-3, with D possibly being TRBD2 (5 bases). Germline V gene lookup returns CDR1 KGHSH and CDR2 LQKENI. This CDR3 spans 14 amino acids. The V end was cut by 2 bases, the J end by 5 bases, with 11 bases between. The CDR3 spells CASSPGLAGDTQYF. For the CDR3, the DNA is TGTGCCAGCTCACCAGGGCTAGCAGGAGATACGCAGTATTTT.

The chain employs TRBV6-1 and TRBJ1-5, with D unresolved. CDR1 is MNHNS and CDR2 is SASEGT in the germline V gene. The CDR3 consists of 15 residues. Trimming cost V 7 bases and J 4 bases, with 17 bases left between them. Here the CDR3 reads CASTRLGVPNQPQHF. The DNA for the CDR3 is TGTGCCAGCACTCGACTCGGGGTCCCGAATCAGCCCCAGCATTTT.

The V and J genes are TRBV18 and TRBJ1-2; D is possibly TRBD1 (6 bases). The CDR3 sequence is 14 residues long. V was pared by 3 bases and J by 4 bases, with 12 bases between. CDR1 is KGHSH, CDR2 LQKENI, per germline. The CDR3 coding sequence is TGTGCCAGCTCACCTCAGGGGCTCGGCTATGGCTACACCTTC. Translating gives CASSPQGLGYGYTF.

CDR3 sequence reads: CASSPTEISSRAQHF. In nucleotides, the CDR3 is TGTGCCAGTAGCCCGACAGAGATCAGCTCAAGGGCCCAGCATTTT. This chain links TRBV19 with TRBJ1-5, with a weak D call TRBD1 (5 bases). The ends were cut back, 6 bases at V and 11 bases at J, with 23 bases in the middle. The germline gives CDR1 LNHDA, CDR2 SQIVND (reference sequence). The CDR3 runs to 15 residues.

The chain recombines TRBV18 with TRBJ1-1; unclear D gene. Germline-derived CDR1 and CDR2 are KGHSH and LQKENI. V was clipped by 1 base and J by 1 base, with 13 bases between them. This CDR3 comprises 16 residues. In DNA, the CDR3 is TGTGCCAGCTCACCACGGCTGCGGGATAGGAACACTGAAGCTTTCTTT. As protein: CASSPRLRDRNTEAFF. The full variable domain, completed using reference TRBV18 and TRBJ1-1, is NAGVMQNPRHLVRRRGQEARLRCSPMKGHSHVYWYRQLPEEGLKFMVYLQKENIIDESGMPKERFSAEFPKEGPSILRIQQVVRGDSAAYFCASSPRLRDRNTEAFFGQGTRLTVV.

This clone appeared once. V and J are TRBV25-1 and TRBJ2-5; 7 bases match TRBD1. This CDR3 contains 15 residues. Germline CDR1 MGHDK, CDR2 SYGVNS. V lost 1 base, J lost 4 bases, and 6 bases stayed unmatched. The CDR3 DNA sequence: TGTGCCAGCAGTGAATCCCTGACAGGGACAGAGACCCAGTACTTC. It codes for CASSESLTGTETQYF.

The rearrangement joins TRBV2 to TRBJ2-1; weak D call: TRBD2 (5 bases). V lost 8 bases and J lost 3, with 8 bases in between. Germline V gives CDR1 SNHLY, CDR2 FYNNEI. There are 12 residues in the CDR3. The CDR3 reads CASLALYNEQFF. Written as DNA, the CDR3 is TGTGCCAGCCTAGCCCTCTACAATGAGCAGTTCTTC.

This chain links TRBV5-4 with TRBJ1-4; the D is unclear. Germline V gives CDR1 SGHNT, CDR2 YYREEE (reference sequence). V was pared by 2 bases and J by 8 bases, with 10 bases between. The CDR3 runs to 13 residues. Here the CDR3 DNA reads TGTGCCAGCAGCTTAGGGAGAAGAGAAAAACTGTTTTTT. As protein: CASSLGRREKLFF.

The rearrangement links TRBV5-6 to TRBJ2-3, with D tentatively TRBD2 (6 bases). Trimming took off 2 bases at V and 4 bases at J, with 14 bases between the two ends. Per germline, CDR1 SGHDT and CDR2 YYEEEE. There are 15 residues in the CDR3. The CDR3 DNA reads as TGTGCCAGCAGCTTAGTTTCAGGAGGGGCAGATACGCAGTATTTT. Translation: CASSLVSGGADTQYF. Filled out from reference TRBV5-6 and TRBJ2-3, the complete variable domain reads DAGVTQSPTHLIKTRGQQVTLRCSPKSGHDTVSWYQQALGQGPQFIFQYYEEEERQRGNFPDRFSGHQFPNYSSELNVNALLLGDSALYLCASSLVSGGADTQYFGPGTRLTVL.

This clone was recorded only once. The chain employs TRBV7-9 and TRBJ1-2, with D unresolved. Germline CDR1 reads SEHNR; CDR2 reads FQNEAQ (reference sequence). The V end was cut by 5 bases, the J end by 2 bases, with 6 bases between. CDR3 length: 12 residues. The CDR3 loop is CASSGENYGYTF. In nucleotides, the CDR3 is TGTGCCAGCAGCGGGGAGAACTATGGCTACACCTTC.

The CDR3 bases are TGTGCCCCACCGGCGGGGTCCTACAATGAGCAGTTCTTC. Protein product: CAPPAGSYNEQFF. The J gene is TRBJ2-1, the V gene TRBV21-1; TRBD2, as called in the table, went unchecked against the DNA. TRBV21-1 is annotated as a pseudogene. CDR3 length: 13 amino acids.

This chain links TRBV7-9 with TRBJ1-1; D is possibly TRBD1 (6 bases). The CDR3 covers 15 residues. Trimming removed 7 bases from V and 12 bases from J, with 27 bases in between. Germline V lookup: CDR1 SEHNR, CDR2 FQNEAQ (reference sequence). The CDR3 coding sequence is TGTGCCAGCAATCACCCGGAGGGGGGGCAGTACCTCTCTTTCTTT. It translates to CASNHPEGGQYLSFF.